This T cell receptor beta chain was obtained from a study of long-term antiretroviral therapy in people with HIV. The libraries were made with immunoSEQ v3.0 at survey level. Produced via immunoSEQ multiplex PCR; TCRdb's table is partial and in-frame only. The table has 15,000 to 20,000 clones, about four fifths seen once. In germline, CDR1 is SQVTM, CDR2 ANQGSEA. There are 12 residues in the CDR3. V was clipped by 6 bases and J by 5 bases, with 13 bases between them. As to this clone: Its specificity is unknown.

Study-level results: Gathering of blood took place between about 2004 and 2017, possibly under older ART regimens. Clones that had undergone expansion before ART prevailed in the repertoire throughout all time points.

This sequence was found in a man younger than 35 with HIV. The V and J genes are TRBV29-1 and TRBJ1-1; perhaps TRBD1 as D (6 bases). The starting material was unsorted PBMCs, obtained at the start of antiretroviral therapy, before treatment. The CDR3 region has the DNA TGCAGCGTGAAGGGGGTAGGGACTGAAGCTTTCTTT. This sequence encodes CSVKGVGTEAFF. Based on the CDR3 plus reference TRBV29-1 and TRBJ1-1, the full variable domain is SAVISQKPSRDICQRGTSLTIQCQVDSQVTMMFWYRQQPGQSLTLIATANQGSEATYESGFVIDKFPISRPNLTFSTLTVSNMSPEDSSIYLCSVKGVGTEAFFGQGTRLTVV.